This T cell receptor beta chain was obtained from a study of T cell responses to AZD1222 COVID-19 vaccine. Here immunoSEQ multiplex PCR was the method, and the copy in TCRdb shows in-frame clones only, minus some. The sample gives 100,000 to 120,000 clones, about 86% of which show up once; less than 3.5% is in the top ten. In regard to this clone: Its matching antigen is unknown.

Broader study findings: The study reported that nearly half of spike-specific TCRs target unmutated variant regions. Only 5 or 6 people who got AZD1222 tested seropositive at baseline. White British ancestry dominated among donors, who included more females, and clonal diversity was possibly underestimated. Dominant at 160-218 and 743-854, vaccine-associated CD4 TCRs also spanned spike.

The TCR originated in an adult in good health. The sequencing used peripheral blood, collected on day 0 of AZD1222 vaccination.

CDR3 coding DNA: TGTGCCAGCAGGTCATTAGCGGGGGGACCGGGTGAGCAGTTCTTC. It translates to CASRSLAGGPGEQFF. This chain connects TRBV11-2 to TRBJ2-1; 10 bases line up with TRBD2. The CDR3 is made up of 15 amino acids. J was trimmed by 9 bases and V by 6 bases; bases with no gene match: 11. Germline V gene sequence: CDR1 SGHAT, CDR2 FQNNGV.